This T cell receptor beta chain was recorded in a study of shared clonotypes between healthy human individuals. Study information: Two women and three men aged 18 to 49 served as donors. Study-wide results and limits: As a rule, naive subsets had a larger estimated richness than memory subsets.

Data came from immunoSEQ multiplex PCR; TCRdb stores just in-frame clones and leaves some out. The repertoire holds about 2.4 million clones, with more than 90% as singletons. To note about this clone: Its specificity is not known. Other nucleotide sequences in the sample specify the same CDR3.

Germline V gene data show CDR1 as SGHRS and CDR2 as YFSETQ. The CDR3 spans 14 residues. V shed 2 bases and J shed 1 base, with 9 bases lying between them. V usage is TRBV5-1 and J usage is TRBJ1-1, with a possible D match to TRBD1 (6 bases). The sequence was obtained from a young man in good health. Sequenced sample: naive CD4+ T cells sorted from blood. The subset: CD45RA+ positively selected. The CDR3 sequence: CASSLGGPNTEAFF. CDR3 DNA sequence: TGCGCCAGCAGCTTAGGGGGGCCGAACACTGAAGCTTTCTTT.